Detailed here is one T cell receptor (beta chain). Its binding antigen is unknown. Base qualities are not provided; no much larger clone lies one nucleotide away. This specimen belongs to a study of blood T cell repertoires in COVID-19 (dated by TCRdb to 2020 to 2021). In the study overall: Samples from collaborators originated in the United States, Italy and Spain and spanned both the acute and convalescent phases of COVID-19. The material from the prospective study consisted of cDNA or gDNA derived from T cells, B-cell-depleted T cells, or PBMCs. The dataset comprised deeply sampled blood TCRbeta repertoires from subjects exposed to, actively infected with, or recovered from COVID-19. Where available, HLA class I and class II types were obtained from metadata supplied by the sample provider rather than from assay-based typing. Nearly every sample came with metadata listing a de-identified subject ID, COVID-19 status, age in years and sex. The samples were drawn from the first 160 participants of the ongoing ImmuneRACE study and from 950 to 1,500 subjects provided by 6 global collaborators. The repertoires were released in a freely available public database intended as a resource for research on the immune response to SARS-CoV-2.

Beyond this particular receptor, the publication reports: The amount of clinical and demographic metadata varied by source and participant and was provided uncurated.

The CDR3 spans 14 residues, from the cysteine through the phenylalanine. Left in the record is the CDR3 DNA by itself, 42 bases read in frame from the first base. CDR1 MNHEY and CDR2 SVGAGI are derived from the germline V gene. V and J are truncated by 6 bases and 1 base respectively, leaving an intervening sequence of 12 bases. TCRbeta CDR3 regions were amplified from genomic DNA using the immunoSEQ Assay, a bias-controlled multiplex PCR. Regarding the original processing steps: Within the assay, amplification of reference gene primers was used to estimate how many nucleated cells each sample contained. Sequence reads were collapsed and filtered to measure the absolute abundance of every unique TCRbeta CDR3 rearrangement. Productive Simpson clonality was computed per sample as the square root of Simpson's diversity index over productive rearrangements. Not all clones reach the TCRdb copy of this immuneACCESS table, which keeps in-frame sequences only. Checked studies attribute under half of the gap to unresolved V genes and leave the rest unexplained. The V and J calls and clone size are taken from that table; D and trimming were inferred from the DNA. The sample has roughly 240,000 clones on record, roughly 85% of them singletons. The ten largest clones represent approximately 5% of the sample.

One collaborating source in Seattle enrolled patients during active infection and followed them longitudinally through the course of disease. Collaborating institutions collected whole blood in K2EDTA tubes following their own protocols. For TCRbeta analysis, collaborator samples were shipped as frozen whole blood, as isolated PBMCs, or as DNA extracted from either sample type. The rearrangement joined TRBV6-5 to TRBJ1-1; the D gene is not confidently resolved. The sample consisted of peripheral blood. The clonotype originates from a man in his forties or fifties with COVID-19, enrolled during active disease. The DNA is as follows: TGTGCCAGCAGGGGCCCCTTATCGAACACTGAAGCTTTCTTT. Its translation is CASRGPLSNTEAFF.